A single sample gave rise to the 14 T cell receptor beta chains below, sequenced in a study of blood T cell repertoires in COVID-19. Data came from immunoSEQ multiplex PCR; TCRdb stores just in-frame clones and leaves some out. The sample gives about 160,000 clones, 88% of which show up once; less than 8% is in the top ten. The specimen was PBMCs or T cells enriched from blood (not recorded which). The receptors shown here come from a woman aged 45-65 years who had recovered from COVID-19.

V and J are TRBV20-1 and TRBJ2-2; D gene unclear. There are 14 residues in the CDR3. V dropped 3 bases and J dropped 0 bases, with 8 bases sitting between them. From germline, CDR1 is DFQATT and CDR2 SNEGSKA (reference sequence). CDR3 sequence (DNA): TGCAGTGCTAGTAGAGCCACGAACACCGGGGAGCTGTTTTTT. Amino acid sequence: CSASRATNTGELFF.

This chain connects TRBV18 to TRBJ1-4; perhaps TRBD1 as D (5 bases). Germline assignment: CDR1 KGHSH and CDR2 LQKENI. Trimming left V 3 bases short and J 7 bases short, with 15 bases between. The CDR3 length is 15 residues. The CDR3 coding sequence is TGTGCCAGCTCACCGGCGTGGGGGGGAGGTGAAAAACTGTTTTTT. This translates into CASSPAWGGGEKLFF.

V usage is TRBV19 and J usage is TRBJ1-1; 8 nucleotides agree with TRBD1. The CDR3 length is 15 residues. Germline CDR1 reads LNHDA; CDR2 reads SQIVND (reference sequence). Trimming removed 4 bases from V and 1 base from J; junction bases left unmatched: 5. The CDR3 is CASSTPGGRNTEAFF. The CDR3 DNA sequence: TGTGCCAGTAGTACACCAGGGGGCAGGAACACTGAAGCTTTCTTT. The full variable domain, with the rest looked up from reference TRBV19 and TRBJ1-1, is DGGITQSPKYLFRKEGQNVTLSCEQNLNHDAMYWYRQDPGQGLRLIYYSQIVNDFQKGDIAEGYSVSREKKESFPLTVTSAQKNPTAFYLCASSTPGGRNTEAFFGQGTRLTVV.

This chain joins TRBV2 and TRBJ2-1; TRBD2 aligns across 12 bases. This CDR3 spans 15 amino acids. Germline CDR1 is SNHLY and CDR2 is FYNNEI. The V gene end was trimmed by 5 bases and the J gene end by 7 bases; junction bases not matched to a gene: 6. The CDR3 DNA follows: TGTGCCAGCAGTCCCGCTAGCGGGGGGGGGAATGAGCAGTTCTTC. Its protein is CASSPASGGGNEQFF.

This chain links TRBV18 with TRBJ1-2; 7 bases are shared with TRBD1. The junction had 8 bases not matched to a gene; V was cut back by 11 bases and J by 2 bases. The CDR3 totals 13 residues. Per germline, CDR1 KGHSH and CDR2 LQKENI. The CDR3: CAAQQGHNYGYTF. CDR3 nucleotide sequence: TGTGCCGCACAACAGGGGCACAACTATGGCTACACCTTC.

The chain carries TRBV19 and TRBJ2-2; 9 bases fit TRBD1. Germline CDR1 reads LNHDA; CDR2 reads SQIVND (reference sequence). The junction had 6 bases not matched to a gene; V was cut back by 9 bases and J by 4 bases. This CDR3 spans 14 amino acids. Written as DNA, the CDR3 is TGTGCCAGCCGGGACAGGGTGATCACCGGGGAGCTGTTTTTT. Amino acids: CASRDRVITGELFF.

The rearrangement joins TRBV2 to TRBJ1-1; D is unresolved. This CDR3 is 13 amino acids long. The V end lost 7 bases, the J end lost 2 bases, and 11 bases lay between the germline ends. Germline V gene data show CDR1 as SNHLY and CDR2 as FYNNEI. The CDR3 protein is CASKADYNTEAFF. CDR3 DNA sequence: TGTGCCAGCAAGGCTGACTACAACACTGAAGCTTTCTTT.

The chain is built from TRBV27 and TRBJ1-2; 11 nucleotides agree with TRBD1. Trimming took 4 bases from V and 7 from J; bases not matched to a gene: 8. Germline V lookup: CDR1 MNHEY, CDR2 SMNVEV (reference sequence). The CDR3 totals 15 residues. As DNA, the CDR3 is TGTGCCAGCAGTTGGGACAGGGGGTTCCTCTTTGGCTACACCTTC. Protein product: CASSWDRGFLFGYTF.

CDR3 sequence (DNA): TGTGCCAGCAGCTTAGCAGGGGACTACACCTTC. Protein sequence: CASSLAGDYTF. V usage is TRBV7-9 and J usage is TRBJ1-2; maybe TRBD1 (5 bases). Germline V gene lookup returns CDR1 SEHNR and CDR2 FQNEAQ (reference sequence). Trimming shortened V by 0 bases and J by 10 bases, and 6 bases separated the two germline ends. This CDR3 is 11 amino acids long.

This clone was seen only once. This chain uses TRBV5-4 with TRBJ2-1; 9 nucleotides align to TRBD1. This CDR3 has 15 residues. J was trimmed by 0 bases and V by 4 bases; bases with no gene match: 2. Germline loops: CDR1 SGHNT, CDR2 YYREEE (reference sequence). CDR3 coding DNA: TGTGCCAGCAGCCGGGGACAGGGCTCCTACAATGAGCAGTTCTTC. This sequence encodes CASSRGQGSYNEQFF.

This chain uses TRBV6-2 or TRBV6-3 with TRBJ2-3; 12 positions agree with TRBD2. The CDR3 totals 17 residues. Germline V gives CDR1 MNHEY, CDR2 SVGEGT. The V and J ends lost 2 bases and 3 bases, in that order; junction bases with no gene match: 6. The CDR3 region is CASSYQPSGGDTDTQYF. CDR3 nucleotide sequence: TGTGCCAGCAGTTACCAACCTAGCGGGGGGGATACAGATACGCAGTATTTT.

This chain links TRBV7-3 with TRBJ1-1; D is unclear. Between the trimmed V and J ends, which lost 2 bases and 7 bases, there was a span of 14 bases. The CDR3 runs to 14 residues. CDR1 is SGHTA and CDR2 is FQGTGA in the germline V gene. CDR3 nucleotides: TGTGCCAGCAGCTTAGATAGGGAGGGAAGTGAAGCTTTCTTT. Residues: CASSLDREGSEAFF.

The chain couples TRBV6-5 to TRBJ1-3; no definite D call. Germline values: CDR1 MNHEY, CDR2 SVGAGI. The CDR3 runs 11 residues. As DNA, the CDR3 is TGTGGCGTGAGTCGTGGAAACACCATATATTTT. Translating it yields CGVSRGNTIYF.

The CDR3 sequence: CASGTGFWQPQHF. The CDR3 DNA follows: TGTGCCAGCGGTACAGGGTTTTGGCAGCCCCAGCATTTT. This chain joins TRBV27 and TRBJ1-5; perhaps TRBD1 as D (6 bases). Germline assignment: CDR1 MNHEY and CDR2 SMNVEV (reference sequence). The germline V and J ends were trimmed by 8 bases and 7 bases, with 15 bases remaining between them. The CDR3 runs to 13 residues.